One sample yielded the 17 T cell receptor beta chains listed below, sequenced in a study of T cells expressing NK-cell markers. From the 5' RACE reads, TCRdb lists one entry per CDR3 protein and no DNA. Seen in this sample are 200,000 to 300,000 distinct CDR3 sequences; the ten most common clones hold more than 3.5%. The sequencing input was blood T cells: a sorted CD56 or NKG2C T cell subset, CD4+ or CD8+ T cells, or bulk PBMC T cells (not recorded which). Receptor source: a woman between 18 and 69 years old in good health.

The CDR3 protein is CSVEGSPYEQYF. V and J are TRBV29-1 and TRBJ2-7. CDR3 length: 12 residues. CDR1 is SQVTM and CDR2 is ANQGSEA in the germline V gene.

This chain connects TRBV29-1 to TRBJ2-3; the TCRdb call, TRBD2, lacks DNA for checking. CDR1 SQVTM and CDR2 ANQGSEA come from the germline V gene. The CDR3 runs to 12 residues. The CDR3: CSVPHSADTQYF.

This rearrangement joins TRBV18 to TRBJ2-2; the D call from TCRdb, TRBD1, cannot be confirmed without DNA. Germline CDR1 reads KGHSH; CDR2 reads LQKENI. This CDR3 has 16 amino acids. This CDR3 reads CASSPKRQGYAGELFF.

The V call is TRBV12-3 or TRBV12-4, the J call TRBJ2-2; the TCRdb D gene call, TRBD1, has no DNA to confirm it. This CDR3 is built from 15 residues. The CDR3 spells CASSLRGRGAGELFF.

The CDR3 region is CASSSVVSQPQHF. This chain links TRBV7-2 with TRBJ1-5. The V gene's germline CDR1 is SGHTA and CDR2 FQGNSA. CDR3 length equals 13 residues.

The chain combines TRBV7-2 with TRBJ2-5; as DNA is missing, the TRBD2 call by TCRdb cannot be tested. The CDR3 loop spans 14 amino acids. Germline V gene sequence: CDR1 SGHTA, CDR2 FQGNSA. The CDR3 is CASSPSGRGETQYF.

The chain links TRBV7-2 to TRBJ2-3; without DNA, the TCRdb call of TRBD1 cannot be checked. The CDR3 totals 13 residues. Germline CDR1 reads SGHTA; CDR2 reads FQGNSA. This chain's CDR3 is CASNGQGIDTQYF.

The chain couples TRBV20-1 to TRBJ1-4. Germline lookup yields CDR1 DFQATT and CDR2 SNEGSKA (reference sequence). This CDR3 is built from 12 residues. The CDR3 protein is CSARDLFEKLFF.

V usage is TRBV12-3 or TRBV12-4 and J usage is TRBJ2-7; TCRdb indicates TRBD1, and absent DNA this call remains unverified. The CDR3 consists of 16 residues. This chain's CDR3 is CASSLTPQGAGGEQYF.

Here the CDR3 reads CASRLRGALTYEQYF. The chain is built from TRBV7-2 and TRBJ2-7; the TRBD2 assignment by TCRdb is unverifiable without DNA. The CDR3 has 15 amino acids. Per germline, CDR1 SGHTA and CDR2 FQGNSA.

V gene TRBV15 combines with J gene TRBJ2-2. This CDR3 comprises 13 residues. The germline V gene has CDR1 LNHNV and CDR2 YYDKDF (reference sequence). The CDR3 protein is CATGRANTGELFF.

The V call is TRBV6-5, the J call TRBJ1-4; no DNA is available, so the TRBD1 call from TCRdb remains unchecked. The CDR3 is 14 residues long. Germline CDR1 MNHEY, CDR2 SVGAGI. The CDR3 protein is CASSYDRVGEKLFF.

The chain employs TRBV5-4 and TRBJ2-5. CDR3 size: 15 residues. Germline CDR1 SGHNT, CDR2 YYREEE (reference sequence). The CDR3 reads CASSRVVAFEETQYF.

V is TRBV30 and J is TRBJ1-1. This CDR3 is 13 amino acids long. CDR1 is GTSNPN, CDR2 SVGIG, per germline (reference sequence). CDR3 in amino acids: CAWSVSLNTEAFF.

The chain carries TRBV7-2 and TRBJ2-1; TCRdb's assignment of TRBD1 cannot be checked, as there is no DNA. CDR1 and CDR2 from the germline V gene are SGHTA and FQGNSA. The CDR3 contains 16 residues. The CDR3 protein is CASSRPGTGSFSEQFF.

This chain joins TRBV12-3 or TRBV12-4 and TRBJ2-7; TCRdb outputs TRBD1, but without DNA this stays unchecked. The CDR3 is 16 amino acids. CDR3: CASSPGGERATYEQYF.

The chain recombines TRBV6-1 with TRBJ2-1; TCRdb gives TRBD1 as the D gene, but with no DNA this cannot be confirmed. This CDR3 comprises 15 residues. Per the germline V gene, CDR1 is MNHNS and CDR2 is SASEGT. The CDR3 loop reads CASTLEGGEEDEQFF.